The table lists the clone carrying this TCR beta chain with a few counts. Germline loops: CDR1 MNHNS, CDR2 SASEGT. Trimming cost V 0 bases and J 10 bases, with 4 bases left between them. The CDR3 length is 11 residues. MiXCR, applied by TCRdb to the PCR reads, yields one record per CDR3 protein. The data contain roughly 920 distinct CDR3 sequences, under 35% of them singletons. This sample is part of a study of immune characterization of retroperitoneal liposarcoma. The chain combines TRBV6-1 with TRBJ2-1; D gene unclear. Sequencing input: tumor tissue. This TCR was sampled from a male donor with retroperitoneal liposarcoma. The CDR3 loop is CASSEAGEQFF. The CDR3 bases are TGTGCCAGCAGTGAAGCAGGGGAGCAGTTCTTC.